This T cell receptor beta chain was observed in a study of blood T cell repertoires in COVID-19. Study summary: Collection of acute and convalescent COVID-19 samples took place in the United States, Italy and Spain. The analysed material was cDNA or gDNA that came from T cells, B-cell-depleted T cells, or PBMCs.

V was clipped by 4 bases and J by 6 bases; unmatched bases: 6. Germline V gene lookup returns CDR1 KGHSH and CDR2 LQKENI. The CDR3 is 14 amino acids. Methods used by the authors: Researchers report that nucleated cell counts were estimated from reference gene primer amplification. Method: immunoSEQ multiplex PCR; TCRdb's copy keeps in-frame clones and lacks some. V and J calls plus clone size are reproduced from that table; the DNA served to infer D and trimming. The repertoire holds approximately 180,000 clones, with approximately 90% as singletons. Sample: peripheral blood. The sequence came from a human donor in a cohort sampled during active COVID-19. V usage is TRBV18 and J usage is TRBJ2-1, with 7 nucleotides matching TRBD1. The CDR3 is CASSQDRDTNEQFF. The DNA for the CDR3 is TGTGCCAGCTCACAAGACAGGGATACCAATGAGCAGTTCTTC.